What follows are 14 T cell receptor beta chains derived from one specimen sequenced in a study of cytomegalovirus exposure and HLA in healthy donors. The study ran its PCR with 60 Vbeta and 13 Jbeta primers. The assay was immunoSEQ multiplex PCR, and TCRdb's table has in-frame clones only and misses some. This table has around 83,000 clones, approximately 78% appearing once. The source material was PBMCs. The receptors come from a male donor in good health and CMV-seropositive.

The chain combines TRBV7-9 with TRBJ2-1; 11 nucleotides match TRBD2. CDR1 SEHNR and CDR2 FQNEAQ come from the germline V gene (reference sequence). The CDR3 has 16 residues. The V gene end was trimmed by 3 bases and the J gene end by 4 bases; junction bases not matched to a gene: 5. The CDR3 coding sequence is TGTGCCAGCAGCTTGATGGGACTAGCGGAGTACAATGAGCAGTTCTTC. Protein sequence: CASSLMGLAEYNEQFF.

The V gene is TRBV7-8, the J gene TRBJ2-6, with 10 bases identical to TRBD1. The junction had 11 bases not matched to a gene; V was cut back by 7 bases and J by 2 bases. In germline, CDR1 is SGHVS, CDR2 FQNEAQ. This CDR3 is built from 18 residues. The CDR3 DNA follows: TGTGCCAGCAACAAAGGGTGGGACAGGGGAACTGGGGCCAACGTCCTGACTTTC. Residues: CASNKGWDRGTGANVLTF.

The CDR3: CASGTGANVLTF. The CDR3 coding sequence is TGTGCCAGCGGTACAGGGGCCAACGTCCTGACTTTC. The chain carries TRBV28 and TRBJ2-6; D uncertain. Trimming took off 8 bases at V and 4 bases at J, with 6 bases between the two ends. CDR3 length: 12 amino acids. Germline V gives CDR1 MDHEN, CDR2 SYDVKM. The whole variable domain, filled in from reference TRBV28 and TRBJ2-6, reads DVKVTQSSRYLVKRTGEKVFLECVQDMDHENMFWYRQDPGLGLRLIYFSYDVKMKEKGDIPEGYSVSREKKERFSLILESASTNQTSMYLCASGTGANVLTFGAGSRLTVL.

This clone was recorded once. The rearrangement uses TRBV6-6 and TRBJ1-1; D is unresolved. The CDR3 sequence is 11 residues long. Germline V lookup: CDR1 MNHNY, CDR2 SVGAGI (reference sequence). V was pared by 2 bases and J by 8 bases, with 6 bases between. CDR3 sequence: CASSYGPEAFF. In nucleotides, the CDR3 is TGTGCCAGCAGTTACGGCCCCGAAGCTTTCTTT.

The V call is TRBV9, the J call TRBJ1-2; D gene ambiguous. This CDR3 contains 14 residues. Trimming stripped 4 bases from V and 6 bases from J, with 16 bases between. The germline CDR1 and CDR2 sequences are SGDLS and YYNGEE. The CDR3 here is CASSTGVGVDGYTF. The DNA for the CDR3 is TGTGCCAGCAGCACCGGAGTGGGTGTGGATGGCTACACCTTC. The variable domain in full, with the rest retrieved from reference TRBV9 and TRBJ1-2, is DSGVTQTPKHLITATGQRVTLRCSPRSGDLSVYWYQQSLDQGLQFLIQYYNGEERAKGNILERFSAQQFPDLHSELNLSSLELGDSALYFCASSTGVGVDGYTFGSGTRLTVV.

This sequence joins TRBV30 and TRBJ1-2; perhaps TRBD1 as D (6 bases). Between the trimmed V and J ends, which lost 1 base and 2 bases, there was a span of 17 bases. This CDR3 has 16 amino acids. CDR1 and CDR2 (germline): GTSNPN, SVGIG (reference sequence). This CDR3 reads CAWSGTGTPTNYGYTF. CDR3 nucleotide sequence: TGTGCCTGGAGTGGAACAGGGACCCCCACCAACTATGGCTACACCTTC. Looking up the rest from reference TRBV30 and TRBJ1-2 gives the full variable domain: SQTIHQWPATLVQPVGSPLSLECTVEGTSNPNLYWYRQAAGRGLQLLFYSVGIGQISSEVPQNLSASRPQDRQFILSSKKLLLSDSGFYLCAWSGTGTPTNYGYTFGSGTRLTVV.

This chain links TRBV6-4 with TRBJ2-3, with D perhaps TRBD2 (5 bases). The CDR3 covers 14 residues. Germline V gene data show CDR1 as MRHNA and CDR2 as SNTAGT. V lost 5 bases to trimming and J lost 0 bases, with 9 bases between them. CDR3 DNA sequence: TGTGCCAGCAGTATTTTAGCGAGCACAGATACGCAGTATTTT. This codes for CASSILASTDTQYF.

The chain couples TRBV28 to TRBJ2-2; D might be TRBD2 (7 bases). There are 15 residues in the CDR3. The germline V gene encodes CDR1 MDHEN and CDR2 SYDVKM. V shed 5 bases and J shed 4 bases, with 14 bases lying between them. CDR3 nucleotide sequence: TGTGCCAGCAGTCCTCCGAGGGGGGGCACCGGGGAGCTGTTTTTT. It translates to CASSPPRGGTGELFF.

The V and J genes are TRBV5-4 and TRBJ1-1; D gene unclear. The ends were cut back, 5 bases at V and 4 bases at J, with 9 bases in the middle. Looked up from germline, CDR1 is SGHNT and CDR2 is YYREEE (reference sequence). The CDR3 is 12 residues long. The CDR3, as DNA: TGTGCCAGCAGTCTAGGTAGCACTGAAGCTTTCTTT. Its translation: CASSLGSTEAFF.

This rearrangement joins TRBV28 to TRBJ1-4; D remains unclear. The CDR3 is made up of 14 amino acids. CDR1 and CDR2 (germline): MDHEN, SYDVKM. The V and J ends lost 1 base and 8 bases respectively, with 11 bases between them. The CDR3 sequence: CASSLSQIREKLFF. DNA for the CDR3: TGTGCCAGCAGTTTATCGCAGATCAGGGAAAAACTGTTTTTT. Full variable domain (outside the CDR3, taken from reference TRBV28 and TRBJ1-4): DVKVTQSSRYLVKRTGEKVFLECVQDMDHENMFWYRQDPGLGLRLIYFSYDVKMKEKGDIPEGYSVSREKKERFSLILESASTNQTSMYLCASSLSQIREKLFFGSGTQLSVL.

The rearrangement links TRBV6-6 to TRBJ1-3, with D tentatively TRBD1 (5 bases). Looked up from germline, CDR1 is MNHNY and CDR2 is SVGAGI (reference sequence). The CDR3 has 14 residues. V was clipped by 0 bases and J by 4 bases, with 7 bases between them. The CDR3 loop reads CASSYSQGGNTIYF. DNA of the CDR3: TGTGCCAGCAGTTACTCTCAGGGAGGAAACACCATATATTTT.

This sequence joins TRBV29-1 and TRBJ2-2, with unresolved D. Germline V gene sequence: CDR1 SQVTM, CDR2 ANQGSEA. With 4 bases removed from V and 3 bases from J, the gap between germline ends came to 6 bases. CDR3 size: 12 residues. CDR3 sequence reads: CSVVQHTGELFF. The CDR3 DNA reads TGCAGCGTTGTACAGCACACCGGGGAGCTGTTTTTT.

The V gene is TRBV6-5, the J gene TRBJ1-5, with 7 bases lining up with TRBD1. Germline CDR1 MNHEY, CDR2 SVGAGI. This CDR3 region has 14 residues. V was clipped by 6 bases and J by 2 bases; unmatched bases: 4. Here the CDR3 DNA reads TGTGCCAGCAGGTCCACAGGGGGCAATCAGCCCCAGCATTTT. Translating gives CASRSTGGNQPQHF.

This clone was detected only once. This chain links TRBV6-4 with TRBJ2-1, with TRBD2 as a possible D gene (6 bases). The V end was cut by 5 bases, the J end by 6 bases, with 14 bases between. Per the germline V gene, CDR1 is MRHNA and CDR2 is SNTAGT. This CDR3 has 14 residues. CDR3: CASSHPGARNEQFF. The CDR3 nucleotides read TGTGCCAGCAGTCATCCGGGAGCGCGCAATGAGCAGTTCTTC.